These T cell receptor beta chains were read from a single sample in a study of beta chain features in type 1 diabetes. TCRdb keeps only in-frame clones here, not all; method: immunoSEQ multiplex PCR. Of fewer than 500,000 clones in the sample, approximately 15% were seen once. Sequencing was performed on naive CD4+ T cells from blood. Source of these receptors: a man under 40 in good health. Each CDR3 is given with its conserved first and last residue. Not all rows give a size; the values are once, few, many and, for expanded clones, a class.

V gene	clone size	CDR3 protein
TRBV29-1	NA	CSVGGQGRPDTQYF
TRBV10-3	NA	CAISESGSGDGMPQHF
TRBV11-3	NA	CASSPRTRSYNEQFF
TRBV7-6	few	CASSLVGETQYF
TRBV4-2	NA	CASSQDGGGATGELFF
TRBV7-2	NA	CASSVTEVSYRYTF
TRBV15	NA	CATSRDFQVGETQYF
TRBV5-4	NA	CASSTGLAGGTDTQYF
TRBV6-5	NA	CASRKGANEQFF
TRBV18	NA	CASSPPSRSQPQHF
TRBV7-9	NA	CASSLGRLGLTGANVLTF
TRBV6-6	NA	CASSYTGRETQYF
TRBV7-3	NA	CASSLGGTSNEQFF
TRBV5-1	few	CASGQGSTDTQYF
TRBV9	NA	CASSALGTSYYAGTGELFF
TRBV2	NA	CASSGGTDTQYF
TRBV29-1	NA	CSAILDRGSPGYTF
TRBV9	few	CASSPQLEIPYEQYF
TRBV7-2	NA	CASSSGLLTAQYF
TRBV15	NA	CATSREGSSSYEQYF
TRBV10-2	NA	CASSTGSYEQYF
TRBV29-1	NA	CSVDRDGYTF
TRBV10-3	few	CAIGTQGAGNTEAFF
TRBV5-1	few	CASSLGPSSRDPYEQYF